This is a list of T cell receptor beta chains from one sample in a study of shared clonotypes between healthy human individuals. Clones were read by immunoSEQ multiplex PCR, and TCRdb kept only the in-frame ones, dropping some. The sample consists of about 2.4 million clones, roughly 93% of them appearing once. The sequenced sample was naive CD4+ T cells from PBMCs. The receptors originated from a man aged 18 to 35 in good health. Some clones in this sample may be carry-over from other donors' samples. Each CDR3 is given with its conserved first and last residue. D genes are given only for firm matches. Size is omitted from some rows. Given values are once, few, many or a class for expanded clones.

d_gene: -; v_gene: TRBV9; abundance: once; j_gene: TRBJ2-1; CDR3aa: CASSVDGGLHNEQFF; CDR3nt: TGTGCCAGCAGCGTAGATGGCGGGCTTCACAATGAGCAGTTCTTC
d_gene: -; v_gene: TRBV5-1; abundance: -; j_gene: TRBJ2-7; CDR3aa: CASSLVAGAAREQYF; CDR3nt: TGCGCCAGCAGCTTGGTTGCAGGTGCGGCCCGCGAGCAGTACTTC
d_gene: TRBD2; v_gene: TRBV7-2; abundance: -; j_gene: TRBJ2-2; CDR3aa: CASSRWAGGGRGELFF; CDR3nt: TGTGCCAGCAGCCGGTGGGCGGGAGGCGGTCGGGGGGAGCTGTTTTTT
d_gene: -; v_gene: TRBV4-1; abundance: -; j_gene: TRBJ2-3; CDR3aa: CASSQDWARRDTQYF; CDR3nt: TGCGCCAGCAGCCAAGATTGGGCTAGACGTGATACGCAGTATTTT
d_gene: -; v_gene: TRBV6-5; abundance: -; j_gene: TRBJ1-2; CDR3aa: CASHGENYGYTF; CDR3nt: TGTGCCAGCCACGGAGAAAACTATGGCTACACCTTC
d_gene: TRBD1; v_gene: TRBV5-1; abundance: -; j_gene: TRBJ2-2; CDR3aa: CASSFITGVTGELFF; CDR3nt: TGCGCCAGCAGCTTCATCACAGGGGTTACCGGGGAGCTGTTTTTT
d_gene: -; v_gene: TRBV28; abundance: -; j_gene: TRBJ2-4; CDR3aa: CASSSRTDIQYF; CDR3nt: TGTGCCAGCAGTTCTCGGACGGACATTCAGTACTTC
d_gene: TRBD2; v_gene: TRBV9; abundance: once; j_gene: TRBJ2-1; CDR3aa: CASSVGAGGLGMHEQFF; CDR3nt: TGTGCCAGCAGCGTAGGTGCGGGAGGGCTAGGTATGCATGAGCAGTTCTTC
d_gene: -; v_gene: TRBV6-1; abundance: -; j_gene: TRBJ1-1; CDR3aa: CASSDHMNTEAFF; CDR3nt: TGTGCCAGCAGTGACCATATGAACACTGAAGCTTTCTTT
d_gene: -; v_gene: TRBV25-1; abundance: -; j_gene: TRBJ2-7; CDR3aa: CASSEFGQGWYF; CDR3nt: TGTGCCAGCAGTGAATTTGGGCAGGGATGGTACTTC
d_gene: -; v_gene: TRBV5-1; abundance: -; j_gene: TRBJ2-3; CDR3aa: CASSPGGPLSGDTQYF; CDR3nt: TGCGCCAGCAGCCCCGGGGGCCCTCTTTCGGGAGATACGCAGTATTTT
d_gene: -; v_gene: TRBV19; abundance: -; j_gene: TRBJ2-1; CDR3aa: CASTDFNEQFF; CDR3nt: TGTGCCAGCACCGACTTCAATGAGCAGTTCTTC
d_gene: -; v_gene: TRBV5-1; abundance: -; j_gene: TRBJ2-1; CDR3aa: CASSLDGEQFF; CDR3nt: TGCGCCAGCAGCTTGGATGGGGAGCAGTTCTTC
d_gene: -; v_gene: TRBV5-6; abundance: -; j_gene: TRBJ2-7; CDR3aa: CASSSGAYEQYF; CDR3nt: TGTGCCAGCAGCTCTGGGGCCTACGAGCAGTACTTC
d_gene: -; v_gene: TRBV5-4; abundance: -; j_gene: TRBJ1-1; CDR3aa: CASTRRAGLGTEAFF; CDR3nt: TGTGCCAGCACCCGGAGGGCAGGGCTGGGCACTGAAGCTTTCTTT
d_gene: TRBD1; v_gene: TRBV18; abundance: -; j_gene: TRBJ2-6; CDR3aa: CASSPGQGISGANVLTF; CDR3nt: TGTGCCAGCTCACCCGGACAGGGGATATCTGGGGCCAACGTCCTGACTTTC
d_gene: TRBD2; v_gene: TRBV9; abundance: -; j_gene: TRBJ2-2; CDR3aa: CASSVGAGHTGELFF; CDR3nt: TGTGCCAGCAGCGTAGGAGCGGGGCACACCGGGGAGCTGTTTTTT
d_gene: -; v_gene: TRBV5-1; abundance: -; j_gene: TRBJ1-5; CDR3aa: CASSLDGTSNQPQHF; CDR3nt: TGCGCCAGCAGCTTGGATGGGACTAGCAATCAGCCCCAGCATTTT
d_gene: -; v_gene: TRBV9; abundance: -; j_gene: TRBJ2-7; CDR3aa: CASSVVVAENRTYEQYF; CDR3nt: TGTGCCAGCAGCGTAGTGGTAGCGGAGAATCGGACGTACGAGCAGTACTTC
d_gene: -; v_gene: TRBV5-1; abundance: -; j_gene: TRBJ1-3; CDR3aa: CASSLGHGNTIYF; CDR3nt: TGCGCCAGCAGCTTAGGGCACGGAAACACCATATATTTT
d_gene: TRBD2; v_gene: TRBV5-1; abundance: -; j_gene: TRBJ2-3; CDR3aa: CASSLASLAGGPTDTQYF; CDR3nt: TGCGCCAGCAGCTTGGCCTCACTAGCGGGAGGGCCTACAGATACGCAGTATTTT
d_gene: -; v_gene: TRBV10-3; abundance: -; j_gene: TRBJ2-3; CDR3aa: CAISESGNTDTQYF; CDR3nt: TGTGCCATCAGTGAGTCCGGCAACACAGATACGCAGTATTTT
d_gene: TRBD2; v_gene: TRBV5-1; abundance: -; j_gene: TRBJ2-7; CDR3aa: CASSPGLAGLSYEQYF; CDR3nt: TGCGCCAGCAGCCCGGGACTAGCGGGATTGTCCTACGAGCAGTACTTC
d_gene: -; v_gene: TRBV5-1; abundance: once; j_gene: TRBJ2-7; CDR3aa: CASGETTWGAGEQYF; CDR3nt: TGCGCCAGCGGGGAGACGACCTGGGGGGCTGGTGAGCAGTACTTC
d_gene: TRBD1; v_gene: TRBV9; abundance: -; j_gene: TRBJ1-3; CDR3aa: CASSATGPSSGNTIYF; CDR3nt: TGTGCCAGCAGCGCGACAGGGCCCAGCTCTGGAAACACCATATATTTT
d_gene: -; v_gene: TRBV2; abundance: -; j_gene: TRBJ1-5; CDR3aa: CASSEEWSQPQHF; CDR3nt: TGTGCCAGCAGTGAGGAATGGAGTCAGCCCCAGCATTTT
d_gene: TRBD1; v_gene: TRBV19; abundance: -; j_gene: TRBJ2-1; CDR3aa: CASTRDRVYNEQFF; CDR3nt: TGTGCCAGTACCCGGGACAGGGTATACAATGAGCAGTTCTTC
d_gene: -; v_gene: TRBV28; abundance: -; j_gene: TRBJ2-7; CDR3aa: CASSLFSDGSYEQYF; CDR3nt: TGTGCCAGCAGTTTATTCTCGGACGGGAGCTACGAGCAGTACTTC
d_gene: TRBD2; v_gene: TRBV7-2; abundance: once; j_gene: TRBJ2-1; CDR3aa: CASSLASGTGNEQFF; CDR3nt: TGTGCCAGCAGCTTAGCTAGCGGGACGGGCAATGAGCAGTTCTTC
d_gene: -; v_gene: TRBV5-1; abundance: -; j_gene: TRBJ2-1; CDR3aa: CASSGNSGVSYNEQFF; CDR3nt: TGCGCCAGCAGCGGTAATAGCGGAGTAAGCTACAATGAGCAGTTCTTC
d_gene: -; v_gene: TRBV29-1; abundance: -; j_gene: TRBJ2-7; CDR3aa: CSAAVGPITKYEQYF; CDR3nt: TGCAGCGCCGCGGTGGGGCCGATCACTAAATACGAGCAGTACTTC
d_gene: TRBD1; v_gene: TRBV5-4; abundance: once; j_gene: TRBJ1-2; CDR3aa: CASSSRTGVRYGYTF; CDR3nt: TGTGCCAGCAGCTCTCGGACAGGGGTGAGGTATGGCTACACCTTC
d_gene: -; v_gene: TRBV4-2; abundance: few; j_gene: TRBJ1-1; CDR3aa: CASSQEWRINTEAFF; CDR3nt: TGTGCCAGCAGCCAAGAGTGGAGAATAAACACTGAAGCTTTCTTT
d_gene: TRBD2; v_gene: TRBV19; abundance: -; j_gene: TRBJ2-7; CDR3aa: CASTPSLAGYEQYF; CDR3nt: TGTGCCAGCACGCCATCGCTAGCGGGATACGAGCAGTACTTC
d_gene: -; v_gene: TRBV5-5; abundance: once; j_gene: TRBJ2-1; CDR3aa: CASSLATVTPNEQFF; CDR3nt: TGTGCCAGCAGCTTGGCCACGGTTACCCCCAATGAGCAGTTCTTC
d_gene: -; v_gene: TRBV5-1; abundance: -; j_gene: TRBJ1-1; CDR3aa: CASSLELWTEAFF; CDR3nt: TGCGCCAGCAGCTTGGAATTGTGGACTGAAGCTTTCTTT
d_gene: -; v_gene: TRBV30; abundance: -; j_gene: TRBJ2-2; CDR3aa: CAWSDPGGRPNTGELFF; CDR3nt: TGTGCCTGGAGCGATCCCGGGGGGCGCCCGAACACCGGGGAGCTGTTTTTT
d_gene: -; v_gene: TRBV15; abundance: -; j_gene: TRBJ2-2; CDR3aa: CATSRPPPGQLNTGELFF; CDR3nt: TGTGCCACCAGCAGACCCCCTCCGGGACAATTGAACACCGGGGAGCTGTTTTTT